Sequencing of this T cell receptor beta chain was carried out in a study of OX40 agonist ivuxolimab in advanced cancers. Sequenced by immunoSEQ multiplex PCR; TCRdb stores in-frame clones only, minus some. Seen here are over 150,000 clones, around 94% observed once, and the top ten hold 0.3% to 0.35%. Trimming shortened V by 4 bases and J by 3 bases, and 10 bases separated the two germline ends. Germline V gene sequence: CDR1 SGDLS, CDR2 YYNGEE. CDR3 length equals 13 residues. The material sequenced was CD4+ or CD8+ T cells sorted from blood, taken in a trial of the OX40 agonist ivuxolimab. The sequence derives from an adult with an advanced solid tumor such as melanoma, head and neck, liver or kidney cancer. The chain joins TRBV9 to TRBJ1-1; D uncertain. The CDR3 DNA is TGTGCCAGCAGCCGCGGACGGGACACTGAAGCTTTCTTT. Protein product: CASSRGRDTEAFF.